These 24 T cell receptor beta chains came from one sample sequenced in a study of graft-versus-host responses after intestinal transplantation. Produced via immunoSEQ multiplex PCR; TCRdb's table is partial and in-frame only. The sample has approximately 88,000 clones, approximately 87% seen once. These receptors have no known antigen. Sequencing used unstimulated CD4+ T cells sorted from spleen or lymph node cells, obtained before intestinal transplant. The source is a human donor who received an intestinal transplant.

V and J are TRBV29-1 and TRBJ1-1; the D gene is possibly TRBD1 (5 bases). With 7 bases removed from V and 7 bases from J, the gap between germline ends came to 13 bases. The CDR3 runs to 11 residues. Germline values: CDR1 SQVTM, CDR2 ANQGSEA. CDR3 in amino acids: CSGGGFFEAFF. The CDR3 nucleotides read TGCAGCGGGGGGGGGTTCTTTGAAGCTTTCTTT. Full variable domain (outside the CDR3, taken from reference TRBV29-1 and TRBJ1-1): SAVISQKPSRDICQRGTSLTIQCQVDSQVTMMFWYRQQPGQSLTLIATANQGSEATYESGFVIDKFPISRPNLTFSTLTVSNMSPEDSSIYLCSGGGFFEAFFGQGTRLTVV.

The rearrangement links TRBV2 to TRBJ2-7, with 8 positions matching TRBD1. With 4 bases clipped from V and 7 bases from J, the junction kept 3 bases outside the gene matches. CDR3 length: 12 residues. Germline V gives CDR1 SNHLY, CDR2 FYNNEI. The CDR3, as DNA: TGTGCCAGCAGTGGGGACAGGATAGAGCAGTACTTC. This translates into CASSGDRIEQYF.

This chain uses TRBV5-4 with TRBJ1-2; no clear D gene. V dropped 2 bases and J dropped 6 bases, with 5 bases sitting between them. From germline, CDR1 is SGHNT and CDR2 YYREEE (reference sequence). The CDR3 has 11 amino acids. In DNA form, the CDR3 reads TGTGCCAGCAGCTTCCAGAATGGCTACACCTTC. It is translated as CASSFQNGYTF. Full variable domain (missing parts from reference TRBV5-4 and TRBJ1-2): ETGVTQSPTHLIKTRGQQVTLRCSSQSGHNTVSWYQQALGQGPQFIFQYYREEENGRGNFPPRFSGLQFPNYSSELNVNALELDDSALYLCASSFQNGYTFGSGTRLTVV.

V gene TRBV18 combines with J gene TRBJ1-3, with 11 bases lining up with TRBD1. From germline, CDR1 is KGHSH and CDR2 LQKENI. The CDR3 runs to 16 residues. V lost 2 bases, J lost 4 bases, and 4 bases stayed unmatched. The chain's CDR3 is CASSPTDRGLGNTIYF. The DNA for the CDR3 is TGTGCCAGCTCACCAACGGACAGGGGGCTCGGAAACACCATATATTTT.

CDR3 amino acids: CASSEPGGKTEAFF. CDR3 in DNA: TGTGCCAGCAGTGAGCCAGGAGGAAAAACTGAAGCTTTCTTT. The chain combines TRBV25-1 with TRBJ1-1; D is uncertain. Germline CDR1 and CDR2: MGHDK and SYGVNS. Trimming took off 3 bases at V and 5 bases at J, with 13 bases between the two ends. The CDR3 contains 14 residues. The variable domain in full, with the rest retrieved from reference TRBV25-1 and TRBJ1-1, is EADIYQTPRYLVIGTGKKITLECSQTMGHDKMYWYQQDPGMELHLIHYSYGVNSTEKGDLSSESTVSRIRTEHFPLTLESARPSHTSQYLCASSEPGGKTEAFFGQGTRLTVV.

This clone appeared a single time. The chain employs TRBV7-3 and TRBJ2-1; TRBD2 agrees at 10 bases. The CDR3 is 15 amino acids. The junction had 11 bases not matched to a gene; V was cut back by 6 bases and J by 9 bases. Germline V gives CDR1 SGHTA, CDR2 FQGTGA. The CDR3 nucleotides read TGTGCCAGCAGGGCAGGCGAGCGGGGGGGCCGTGAGCAGTTCTTC. Its protein product is CASRAGERGGREQFF.

The rearrangement uses TRBV12-5 and TRBJ1-5, with 9 bases that match TRBD1. J was trimmed by 7 bases and V by 5 bases; bases with no gene match: 3. Germline lookup yields CDR1 LGHNT and CDR2 FRNRAP. The CDR3 totals 13 residues. In DNA form, the CDR3 reads TGTGCTAGTGGTCGGGACAGGGAACAGCCCCAGCATTTT. The encoded protein is CASGRDREQPQHF.

This chain links TRBV6-6 with TRBJ2-5, with TRBD2 matching over 8 bases. The better agreement between TRBJ2-7 and the DNA end casts doubt on the J call. The V gene's germline CDR1 is MNHNY and CDR2 SVGAGI (reference sequence). CDR3 length: 11 amino acids. CDR3: CASRGGHEQYF. The CDR3 region has the DNA TGTGCCAGCCGGGGGGGCCACGAGCAGTACTTC.

The V call is TRBV6-1, the J call TRBJ2-7, with a weak D call TRBD2 (6 bases). V lost 8 bases, J lost 5 bases, and 13 bases lay in between. CDR1 and CDR2 from the germline V gene are MNHNS and SASEGT. CDR3 length: 12 residues. The chain's CDR3 is CASSGDRHEQYF. CDR3 nucleotide sequence: TGTGCCAGCTCGGGGGACCGTCACGAGCAGTACTTC.

The genes are TRBV10-3 and TRBJ1-5; D is unclear. The V gene lost 3 bases and the J gene lost 2 bases, with 11 bases spanning the gap. Germline values: CDR1 ENHRY, CDR2 SYGVKD. The CDR3 consists of 15 residues. The CDR3: CAISDHTLGNQPQHF. In DNA, the CDR3 is TGTGCCATCAGTGACCACACCCTAGGCAATCAGCCCCAGCATTTT.

The chain carries TRBV6-6 and TRBJ2-1, with a tentative D call TRBD2 (6 bases). The CDR3 covers 11 residues. In germline, CDR1 is MNHNY, CDR2 SVGAGI (reference sequence). Deletions cut 0 bases from V and 15 bases from J, with 9 bases between. CDR3 amino acids: CASSYSSRGFF. CDR3 nucleotides: TGTGCCAGCAGTTACTCCTCGCGGGGGTTCTTC.

The J gene is TRBJ1-2, the V gene TRBV6-6; TRBD1 agrees at 7 bases. This CDR3 spans 13 amino acids. V was pared by 6 bases and J by 8 bases, with 9 bases of the junction left unmatched. Germline CDR1 and CDR2: MNHNY and SVGAGI (reference sequence). The CDR3 DNA sequence: TGTGCCAGCAGCCCACAGGGGCGCGACGGCTACACCTTC. Its protein product is CASSPQGRDGYTF.

The chain carries TRBV2 and TRBJ1-5; no clear D. Trimming shortened V by 6 bases and J by 4 bases, and 10 bases separated the two germline ends. CDR3 length: 13 residues. Germline V gene lookup returns CDR1 SNHLY and CDR2 FYNNEI. CDR3 coding DNA: TGTGCCAGCAGGTCCCAATCAAATCAGCCCCAGCATTTT. It translates to CASRSQSNQPQHF. Full variable domain (remainder filled in from reference TRBV2 and TRBJ1-5): EPEVTQTPSHQVTQMGQEVILRCVPISNHLYFYWYRQILGQKVEFLVSFYNNEISEKSEIFDDQFSVERPDGSNFTLKIRSTKLEDSAMYFCASRSQSNQPQHFGDGTRLSIL.

CDR3 in amino acids: CASSLSSSVLAGELFF. In nucleotides, the CDR3 is TGTGCCAGCAGCTTGTCCAGTTCTGTTTTGGCCGGGGAGCTGTTTTTT. J is TRBJ2-2 and V is TRBV5-5; D is unclear. The CDR3 contains 16 residues. Germline values: CDR1 SGHKS, CDR2 YYEKEE (reference sequence). Trimming cost V 1 base and J 6 bases, with 16 bases left between them.

This clone was seen once. The V gene is TRBV12-5, the J gene TRBJ1-5; D might be TRBD1 (5 bases). The CDR3 is 16 residues long. V was cut by 4 bases and J by 7 bases, with 20 bases left in between. The germline gives CDR1 LGHNT, CDR2 FRNRAP. This chain's CDR3 is CASGSPHAVTGQPQHF. CDR3 DNA: TGTGCTAGTGGTTCCCCCCACGCGGTCACAGGACAGCCCCAGCATTTT.

The chain combines TRBV19 with TRBJ1-3; D not resolved. V lost 7 bases and J lost 2, with 9 bases in between. Germline CDR1 is LNHDA and CDR2 is SQIVND (reference sequence). The CDR3 runs 13 residues. The CDR3 DNA reads TGTGCCAGTAAGAAAGCGGCTGGAAACACCATATATTTT. The encoded protein is CASKKAAGNTIYF.

The rearrangement uses TRBV11-2 and TRBJ1-3; TRBD1 agrees at 9 bases. The CDR3 is made up of 16 amino acids. Germline assignment: CDR1 SGHAT and CDR2 FQNNGV. V gave up 4 bases and J gave up 4 bases; unmatched junction bases: 8. CDR3 in amino acids: CASSWWTGVGGNTIYF. DNA of the CDR3: TGTGCCAGCAGCTGGTGGACAGGGGTTGGAGGAAACACCATATATTTT.

This chain joins TRBV18 and TRBJ1-1; unclear D gene. The germline V and J ends were trimmed by 3 bases and 5 bases, with 7 bases remaining between them. The length of the CDR3 is 12 residues. CDR1 KGHSH and CDR2 LQKENI come from the germline V gene. The CDR3 loop reads CASSPGRTEAFF. The CDR3 DNA reads as TGTGCCAGCTCACCGGGGAGGACTGAAGCTTTCTTT.

J is TRBJ2-2 and V is TRBV4-2; 10 bases agree with TRBD1. V gave up 4 bases and J gave up 7 bases; unmatched junction bases: 9. The CDR3 consists of 16 residues. CDR1 and CDR2 from the germline V gene are LGHNA and YNFKEQ. The CDR3 protein is CASSPPGTGVHGELFF. CDR3 DNA sequence: TGTGCCAGCAGCCCGCCCGGGACAGGGGTTCACGGGGAGCTGTTTTTT.

This clone has a single count. The rearrangement links TRBV15 to TRBJ2-7; D may be TRBD2 (7 bases). Looked up from germline, CDR1 is LNHNV and CDR2 is YYDKDF (reference sequence). CDR3 length: 14 amino acids. V was cut by 4 bases and J by 6 bases, with 16 bases left in between. CDR3 nucleotide sequence: TGTGCCACCAGCACCGAGGGGGGGGGCGTCGAGCAGTACTTC. Protein sequence: CATSTEGGGVEQYF.

The genes are TRBV7-9 and TRBJ2-7; TRBD2 agrees at 10 bases. The V gene's germline CDR1 is SEHNR and CDR2 FQNEAQ (reference sequence). This CDR3 region has 15 residues. V was clipped by 6 bases and J by 4 bases; unmatched bases: 9. CDR3 nucleotide sequence: TGTGCCAGCAGTTCTCTAGCGGGGGTTCTTTACGAGCAGTACTTC. It specifies CASSSLAGVLYEQYF.

This CDR3 is CASSIGLVYDYGYTF. The CDR3 DNA reads TGTGCCAGCAGCATAGGACTAGTCTATGACTATGGCTACACCTTC. J is TRBJ1-2 and V is TRBV11-2; no clear D. V lost 5 bases, J lost 3 bases, and 16 bases lay in between. This CDR3 is 15 amino acids long. Germline V gene lookup returns CDR1 SGHAT and CDR2 FQNNGV.

The chain recombines TRBV10-1 with TRBJ1-1, with D perhaps matching TRBD1 (5 bases). The CDR3 runs to 13 residues. Germline CDR1 and CDR2: WNHNN and SYGVQD (reference sequence). The V end lost 5 bases, the J end lost 1 base, and 8 bases lay between the germline ends. CDR3 protein: CASSLTGNTEAFF. CDR3 DNA: TGCGCCAGCAGTCTAACAGGGAACACTGAAGCTTTCTTT.

The chain recombines TRBV7-2 with TRBJ1-2, with 7 bases identical to TRBD1. Trimming removed 3 bases from V and 7 bases from J; junction bases left unmatched: 2. Per germline, CDR1 SGHTA and CDR2 FQGNSA. This CDR3 region has 12 residues. This CDR3 is CASSLTGFGYTF. DNA of the CDR3: TGTGCCAGCAGCTTGACAGGGTTTGGCTACACCTTC.